This entry lists 27 T cell receptor beta chains sequenced from one sample in a study of blood T cell repertoires in COVID-19. Some clones are missing from TCRdb's copy, which holds only in-frame ones; the method was immunoSEQ multiplex PCR. Of tens of thousands of clones in the sample, approximately 70% were seen once. The sample was peripheral blood. The receptors derive from a man older than 75 with acute or convalescent COVID-19.

The rearrangement joins TRBV7-8 to TRBJ1-4, with 9 positions matching TRBD1. The length of the CDR3 is 14 residues. The trim removed 4 bases at V and 8 bases at J, leaving 5 bases unmatched. Germline CDR1 SGHVS, CDR2 FQNEAQ. CDR3 in amino acids: CASSSGQGNEKLFF. As DNA, the CDR3 is TGTGCCAGCAGCTCGGGACAGGGAAACGAAAAACTGTTTTTT.

This clone was counted at least ten times. This chain connects TRBV14 to TRBJ2-1; 7 bases map to TRBD2. The CDR3 has 14 residues. Germline values: CDR1 SGHDN, CDR2 FVKESK. Trimming took 4 bases from V and 7 from J; bases not matched to a gene: 7. CDR3 sequence reads: CASSPGTIRNEQFF. CDR3 nucleotide sequence: TGTGCCAGCAGCCCCGGGACTATCCGGAATGAGCAGTTCTTC.

V and J are TRBV6-5 and TRBJ1-2; D might be TRBD1 (6 bases). V lost 8 bases to trimming and J lost 8 bases, with 15 bases between them. Germline loops: CDR1 MNHEY, CDR2 SVGAGI. This CDR3 contains 12 residues. CDR3 coding DNA: TGTGCCAGCGGCACACCTAGGGGGGGCTACACCTTC. Protein: CASGTPRGGYTF.

The chain is built from TRBV5-1 and TRBJ2-6; D possibly corresponds to TRBD1 (6 bases). Germline lookup yields CDR1 SGHRS and CDR2 YFSETQ. This CDR3 is built from 16 residues. Trimming cost V 0 bases and J 12 bases, with 19 bases left between them. The CDR3 bases are TGCGCCAGCAGCTTGGATGTCGACAGGCCGGCAAGCGTCCTGACTTTC. Translation gives CASSLDVDRPASVLTF.

The chain uses TRBV5-1 and TRBJ2-5; D is perhaps TRBD2 (6 bases). V shed 0 bases and J shed 9 bases, with 15 bases lying between them. The CDR3 consists of 14 residues. The germline CDR1 and CDR2 sequences are SGHRS and YFSETQ. In DNA, the CDR3 is TGCGCCAGCAGCTTGGGCGGCGTTACGGGGGCCCAGTACTTC. Encoded protein: CASSLGGVTGAQYF.

This clone was recorded a few times. V usage is TRBV16 and J usage is TRBJ1-5; TRBD1 agrees at 7 bases. Germline trimming cut 3 bases from V and 5 bases from J; bases unmatched to any gene: 4. The CDR3 sequence is 14 residues long. Germline V gives CDR1 KGHSY, CDR2 FQNENV. The CDR3 DNA reads TGTGCCAGCAGCCACAACAGGGGCCATCAGCCCCAGCATTTT. Translated, it gives CASSHNRGHQPQHF.

The chain employs TRBV6-2 or TRBV6-3 and TRBJ2-7; no firm D call. Trimming removed 5 bases from V and 1 base from J, with 12 bases in between. The CDR3 spans 14 residues. From germline, CDR1 is MNHEY and CDR2 SVGEGT. The CDR3 bases are TGTGCCAGCAGTCCCCGGAGAGGTTCCTACGAGCAGTACTTC. Amino acid sequence: CASSPRRGSYEQYF.

The chain couples TRBV18 to TRBJ2-5; 8 bases align to TRBD1. CDR1 is KGHSH and CDR2 is LQKENI in the germline V gene. V shed 5 bases, J shed 5 bases, and the junction held 4 bases outside the gene matches. The CDR3 has 13 residues. CDR3 residues: CASSSRGLETQYF. As DNA, the CDR3 is TGTGCCAGCTCATCCAGGGGGCTGGAGACCCAGTACTTC.

The chain uses TRBV5-8 and TRBJ2-5, with a possible D match to TRBD2 (7 bases). V was shortened by 4 bases and J by 2 bases, with 15 bases between the two germline ends. Germline-derived CDR1 and CDR2 are SGHTS and YDEGEE. The CDR3 runs 15 residues. CDR3 sequence reads: CASSTGRGVQETQYF. Here the CDR3 DNA reads TGTGCCAGCAGCACAGGGAGGGGGGTACAAGAGACCCAGTACTTC.

The chain combines TRBV7-8 with TRBJ2-7; 7 bases are a match to TRBD1. The V and J ends lost 1 base and 3 bases, in that order; junction bases with no gene match: 9. Germline CDR1 reads SGHVS; CDR2 reads FQNEAQ. The CDR3 length is 16 residues. CDR3 nucleotides: TGTGCCAGCAGCTTAGGGGAAAGGGGGCAAGGCTACGAGCAGTACTTC. Its translation is CASSLGERGQGYEQYF.

The chain has TRBV29-1 and TRBJ2-1; 9 bases fit TRBD1. The CDR3 is made up of 13 amino acids. V was pared by 7 bases and J by 5 bases, with 6 bases of the junction left unmatched. Germline V CDR1 and CDR2: SQVTM, ANQGSEA. Here the CDR3 reads CSAKGTGNNEQFF. The CDR3 nucleotides read TGCAGCGCCAAGGGGACAGGGAACAATGAGCAGTTCTTC.

The V gene is TRBV5-1, the J gene TRBJ2-2; 15 nucleotides agree with TRBD2. CDR1 is SGHRS and CDR2 is YFSETQ in the germline V gene. Trimming took 4 bases from V and 6 from J; bases not matched to a gene: 7. This CDR3 comprises 17 residues. The CDR3 sequence: CASSDPGTSGRSGELFF. As DNA, the CDR3 is TGCGCCAGCAGCGACCCCGGGACTAGCGGGAGGTCCGGGGAGCTGTTTTTT.

The J gene is TRBJ2-7, the V gene TRBV12-3 or TRBV12-4, with D maybe TRBD1 (6 bases). The CDR3 spans 11 residues. With 6 bases removed from V and 12 bases from J, the gap between germline ends came to 15 bases. CDR3: CASSAGVVSYF. The DNA for the CDR3 is TGTGCCAGCAGCGCAGGGGTTGTCTCGTACTTC.

The chain couples TRBV5-5 to TRBJ2-1, with D possibly TRBD2 on 5 matching bases. Trimming left V 6 bases short and J 6 bases short, with 10 bases between. The CDR3 totals 12 residues. The V gene's germline CDR1 is SGHKS and CDR2 YYEKEE (reference sequence). The CDR3 DNA reads TGTGCCAGCACCCGGAGGCCCAATGAGCAGTTCTTC. As protein: CASTRRPNEQFF.

The gene calls are TRBV5-5 and TRBJ2-7, with 14 bases matching TRBD2. After removal of 3 bases from V and 3 bases from J, the junction contained 2 bases not matched to a gene. The V gene's germline CDR1 is SGHKS and CDR2 YYEKEE (reference sequence). The CDR3 is 15 amino acids. Here the CDR3 reads CASSSGTSGSYEQYF. The CDR3 DNA reads TGTGCCAGCAGCTCCGGGACTAGCGGGAGCTACGAGCAGTACTTC.

The rearrangement links TRBV28 to TRBJ2-4; weak D call: TRBD1 (5 bases). The CDR3 extends over 18 amino acids. Trimming left V 10 bases short and J 1 base short, with 26 bases between. CDR1 is MDHEN, CDR2 SYDVKM, per germline. The CDR3 DNA follows: TGTGCCACCCAAATATATTCACAGGCCCCCGGGGCCAAAAACATTCAGTACTTC. This sequence encodes CATQIYSQAPGAKNIQYF. The complete variable domain, with remaining parts taken from reference TRBV28 and TRBJ2-4, reads DVKVTQSSRYLVKRTGEKVFLECVQDMDHENMFWYRQDPGLGLRLIYFSYDVKMKEKGDIPEGYSVSREKKERFSLILESASTNQTSMYLCATQIYSQAPGAKNIQYFGAGTRLSVL.

The rearrangement uses TRBV20-1 and TRBJ2-1; D possibly corresponds to TRBD1 (5 bases). Trimming left V 6 bases short and J 5 bases short, with 8 bases between. CDR1 is DFQATT and CDR2 is SNEGSKA in the germline V gene (reference sequence). CDR3 size: 11 residues. DNA for the CDR3: TGCAGTGCCAAGGGGAACAATGAGCAGTTCTTC. This gives the protein CSAKGNNEQFF.

The genes are TRBV5-1 and TRBJ2-1, with D possibly being TRBD2 (5 bases). The CDR3 spans 15 residues. Deletions cut 4 bases from V and 8 bases from J, with 19 bases between. Germline V gene sequence: CDR1 SGHRS, CDR2 YFSETQ. The CDR3 region is CASSLIGSGGDEQFF. The CDR3 DNA sequence: TGCGCCAGCAGCCTTATTGGGTCCGGAGGTGATGAGCAGTTCTTC.

This clone has only a few counts. V usage is TRBV24-1 and J usage is TRBJ2-1; TRBD2 is a possible D gene (5 bases). Looked up from germline, CDR1 is KGHDR and CDR2 is SFDVKD. There are 15 residues in the CDR3. Trimming took off 4 bases at V and 9 bases at J, with 18 bases between the two ends. DNA for the CDR3: TGTGCCACCAGTGACCCGACGCGGGCTACGAGTGAGCAGTTCTTC. It yields the protein CATSDPTRATSEQFF.

This chain connects TRBV5-4 to TRBJ1-4, with 9 nucleotides matching TRBD1. CDR1 and CDR2 (germline): SGHNT, YYREEE (reference sequence). The CDR3 sequence is 15 residues long. V lost 4 bases, J lost 6 bases, and 7 bases stayed unmatched. For the CDR3, the DNA is TGTGCCAGCAGCGGGGGGACAGGGTTGGATGAAAAACTGTTTTTT. Amino acid sequence: CASSGGTGLDEKLFF.

This chain links TRBV4-1 with TRBJ2-3; D remains unclear. V was clipped by 0 bases and J by 2 bases, with 12 bases between them. Germline V gene data show CDR1 as MGHRA and CDR2 as YSYEKL. This CDR3 has 16 amino acids. The CDR3 region has the DNA TGCGCCAGCAGCCAAGACGCGTTTACTTTCACAGATACGCAGTATTTT. Protein sequence: CASSQDAFTFTDTQYF.

The chain carries TRBV18 and TRBJ2-1, with D maybe TRBD2 (5 bases). Germline V gene data show CDR1 as KGHSH and CDR2 as LQKENI. The CDR3 is made up of 14 amino acids. Trimming cost V 3 bases and J 9 bases, with 15 bases left between them. The CDR3 here is CASSPDVTGSEQFF. As DNA, the CDR3 is TGTGCCAGCTCACCTGACGTGACGGGGAGTGAGCAGTTCTTC.

The V and J genes are TRBV28 and TRBJ1-1; unclear D gene. The germline V and J ends were trimmed by 6 bases and 8 bases, with 13 bases remaining between them. Germline loops: CDR1 MDHEN, CDR2 SYDVKM. The CDR3 runs to 12 residues. For the CDR3, the DNA is TGTGCCAGCAGCTCTCTTCTGTCCGAAGCTTTCTTT. This gives the protein CASSSLLSEAFF.

J is TRBJ2-2 and V is TRBV27; 13 bases are shared with TRBD2. CDR1 and CDR2 (germline): MNHEY, SMNVEV (reference sequence). V shed 2 bases, J shed 6 bases, and the junction held 21 bases outside the gene matches. The CDR3 spans 22 residues. CDR3 in DNA: TGTGCCAGCAGTTTAAGTCAATTTCAAACTTGGGGGACTAGCGGGACACCCGGGGAGCTGTTTTTT. This translates into CASSLSQFQTWGTSGTPGELFF.

The chain couples TRBV30 to TRBJ2-5, with 11 bases that match TRBD1. This CDR3 is 16 amino acids long. Germline CDR1 and CDR2: GTSNPN and SVGIG (reference sequence). The trim removed 2 bases at V and 0 bases at J, leaving 5 bases unmatched. The CDR3 sequence: CAWSQGDRGYQETQYF. As DNA, the CDR3 is TGTGCCTGGAGTCAGGGGGACAGGGGGTACCAAGAGACCCAGTACTTC.

This chain uses TRBV9 with TRBJ2-3, with 8 bases that match TRBD2. In germline, CDR1 is SGDLS, CDR2 YYNGEE. This CDR3 is 15 amino acids long. V was clipped by 4 bases and J by 6 bases; unmatched bases: 10. The chain's CDR3 is CASSPLGGRRDTQYF. CDR3 nucleotides: TGTGCCAGCAGCCCCCTCGGCGGGAGGAGGGATACGCAGTATTTT.

This sequence joins TRBV19 and TRBJ2-3, with D perhaps matching TRBD1 (6 bases). The germline V gene has CDR1 LNHDA and CDR2 SQIVND (reference sequence). Trimming removed 6 bases at V and 2 bases at J, with 12 bases between. The CDR3 length is 14 residues. The CDR3 DNA is TGTGCCAGTAGCCGGGACACCCCCACAGATACGCAGTATTTT. This codes for CASSRDTPTDTQYF.